This T cell receptor (beta chain) was identified during a study of identical twins. Carrying unique molecular identifiers, the cDNA also gained a universal primer site through template switching. TCRdb passed the 5' RACE reads through MiXCR, listing each CDR3 protein once. Of around 300,000 distinct CDR3 sequences in the sample, more than 6.5% are singletons; the top ten hold less than 2.5%. Broader study findings: Memory repertoires lacked the insertion deficit that abundant cord blood beta clonotypes showed.

This clonotype showed up many times. What it binds is not known. The CDR3 covers 13 residues. Germline CDR1 reads KGHSH; CDR2 reads LQKENI. V was pared by 6 bases and J by 4 bases, with 12 bases between. These data were likewise used in another study, on yellow fever vaccine responses in identical twins.

The J gene is TRBJ1-1, the V gene TRBV18; no reliable D call. The sample was memory (CD45RO+) T cells sorted from blood. The receptor was isolated from a woman between 18 and 29 years old in good health. CDR3 in DNA: TGTGCCAGCTCCCCAAAGTCAGGCACTGAAGCTTTCTTT. Translation: CASSPKSGTEAFF. Full variable domain (remainder filled in from reference TRBV18 and TRBJ1-1): NAGVMQNPRHLVRRRGQEARLRCSPMKGHSHVYWYRQLPEEGLKFMVYLQKENIIDESGMPKERFSAEFPKEGPSILRIQQVVRGDSAAYFCASSPKSGTEAFFGQGTRLTVV.